Following are 6 T cell receptor beta chains from one sample sequenced in a study of OX40 agonist ivuxolimab in advanced cancers. TCRdb keeps only in-frame clones here, not all; method: immunoSEQ multiplex PCR. The repertoire consists of about 79,000 clones, with around 91% occurring once and the leading ten covering around 0.35%. Sequencing used CD4+ or CD8+ T cells sorted from blood, obtained in a trial of the OX40 agonist ivuxolimab. Receptor source: an adult with an advanced solid tumor such as melanoma, head and neck, liver or kidney cancer.

The chain has TRBV11-3 and TRBJ2-1, with 10 bases lining up with TRBD2. V was pared by 5 bases and J by 9 bases, with 7 bases of the junction left unmatched. The germline CDR1 and CDR2 sequences are SGHNT and YENEEA. The CDR3 runs to 14 residues. CDR3 in DNA: TGTGCCAGCAGCCGATCCGGGACTAGCGCTGAGCAGTTCTTC. This codes for CASSRSGTSAEQFF.

The chain has TRBV7-9 and TRBJ1-2, with no clear D. Germline values: CDR1 SEHNR, CDR2 FQNEAQ (reference sequence). There are 13 residues in the CDR3. Trimming left V 4 bases short and J 4 bases short, with 10 bases between. CDR3 nucleotides: TGTGCCAGCAGCTCGGAGAAAGTCTATGGCTACACCTTC. Protein: CASSSEKVYGYTF.

V is TRBV5-1 and J is TRBJ1-5, with 8 bases that match TRBD1. The CDR3 has 14 amino acids. With 4 bases clipped from V and 6 bases from J, the junction kept 6 bases outside the gene matches. From germline, CDR1 is SGHRS and CDR2 YFSETQ. The DNA of the CDR3 is TGCGCCAGCAGCCATGGACAGGGAGGTCAGCCCCAGCATTTT. Its translation is CASSHGQGGQPQHF.

The chain joins TRBV18 to TRBJ1-2; D possibly corresponds to TRBD1 (5 bases). The V and J ends lost 1 base and 3 bases respectively, with 18 bases between them. The CDR3 covers 17 residues. Germline V lookup: CDR1 KGHSH, CDR2 LQKENI. The CDR3 bases are TGTGCCAGCTCACCACTCAGTTCGGCAGGGACCGACTATGGCTACACCTTC. Protein: CASSPLSSAGTDYGYTF.

This clone occurred once. The rearrangement uses TRBV11-3 and TRBJ2-7; 8 bases are a match to TRBD2. CDR3 size: 12 residues. From germline, CDR1 is SGHNT and CDR2 YENEEA. The trim removed 8 bases at V and 5 bases at J, leaving 5 bases unmatched. CDR3 region: CASSGLGDEQYF. The CDR3 DNA is TGTGCCAGCTCGGGACTAGGTGACGAGCAGTACTTC.

The V call is TRBV6-5, the J call TRBJ1-1; 11 bases match TRBD1. The V and J ends lost 5 bases and 5 bases, in that order; junction bases with no gene match: 4. The germline CDR1 and CDR2 sequences are MNHEY and SVGAGI. This CDR3 spans 14 amino acids. As DNA, the CDR3 is TGTGCCAGCAGTCCAGGGACAGGGGGGACTGAAGCTTTCTTT. The encoded protein is CASSPGTGGTEAFF.